This is a list of T cell receptor beta chains from one sample in a study of T cell responses to AZD1222 COVID-19 vaccine. Generated by immunoSEQ multiplex PCR, the TCRdb table keeps only in-frame clones and is missing some. The table lists roughly 28,000 clones, over 90% of them singletons. Sequenced here: peripheral blood, sampled on day 0 of AZD1222 vaccination. The receptors derive from an adult in good health. The CDR3 runs from the conserved cysteine through the conserved F or W. Each record gives: J gene, clone size, V gene, D gene, CDR3 DNA, CDR3 protein. A D gene is named only where the DNA matches it firmly. The size entry is marked missing in some rows and otherwise reads once, few, many or a size class.

>TRBJ2-2|.|TRBV11-1|TRBD1
TGTGCCAGCGCCGACAGGGGTCGCACCGGGGAGCTGTTTTTT
CASADRGRTGELFF
>TRBJ1-6|.|TRBV5-8|.
TGTGCCAGCAGCCCCCTTTGGTCACCCCTCCACTTT
CASSPLWSPLHF
>TRBJ2-7|.|TRBV3-1/TRBV3-2|.
TGTGCCAGCAGCCAAGCCCATGACTTCTACGAGCAGTACTTC
CASSQAHDFYEQYF
>TRBJ2-1|.|TRBV14|TRBD2
TGTGCCAGCAGCCCAGGGAGGGGGCAGTTCTTC
CASSPGRGQFF
>TRBJ2-5|.|TRBV6-5|TRBD1
TGTGCCAGCAGTTTCCGGGACAGGGTGGAGACCCAGTACTTC
CASSFRDRVETQYF
>TRBJ1-1|.|TRBV9|.
TGTGCCAGCAGCGTAGTGCCCCAGGGAGGGAGAGCTTTCTTT
CASSVVPQGGRAFF
>TRBJ2-7|.|TRBV10-2|.
TGCGCCACCTCACTATCCTCCTACGAGCAGTACTTC
CATSLSSYEQYF
>TRBJ2-7|.|TRBV5-5|.
TGTGCCAGCAGCTTGTGGAGGGTAGGCAGAATTTCCTACGAGCAGTACTTC
CASSLWRVGRISYEQYF
>TRBJ2-2|.|TRBV9|.
TGTGCCAGCAGCGCCCCGGCCCGAGGGATCTTGAACACCGGGGAGCTGTTTTTT
CASSAPARGILNTGELFF
>TRBJ1-1|.|TRBV7-2|TRBD1
TGTGCCAGCAGCTCACCCCGGGACAGGGGAAGGAACACTGAAGCTTTCTTT
CASSSPRDRGRNTEAFF
>TRBJ1-6|.|TRBV14|.
TGTGCCAGCAGCCAAGATTGGGTGTATAATTCACCCCTCCACTTT
CASSQDWVYNSPLHF
>TRBJ2-2|.|TRBV4-3|TRBD1
TGCGCCAGCAGCCAAGATGGAGGACAGGCCCCCGGGGAGCTGTTTTTT
CASSQDGGQAPGELFF
>TRBJ2-3|.|TRBV6-5|.
TGTGCCAGCAGTTACCGCGGGACAGCCACAGATACGCAGTATTTT
CASSYRGTATDTQYF
>TRBJ1-6|.|TRBV9|.
TGTGCCAGCAGCGTTGCAGCCAGCGGTCATAATTCACCCCTCCACTTT
CASSVAASGHNSPLHF
>TRBJ2-5|.|TRBV5-5|.
TGTGCCAGCAGCTCTCGGGAGACCCAGTACTTC
CASSSRETQYF
>TRBJ2-1|.|TRBV6-5|.
TGTGCCAGCAGTCTCCTGTGGGAGGGGGATGAGCAGTTCTTC
CASSLLWEGDEQFF
>TRBJ1-2|.|TRBV19|.
TGTGCCAGTAGTTTAGGGCGGTATGGCTACACCTTC
CASSLGRYGYTF
>TRBJ2-1|.|TRBV27|TRBD2
TGTGCCAGCAGTTTTCGGGGGGGGAATGAGCAGTTCTTC
CASSFRGGNEQFF
>TRBJ2-5|.|TRBV11-2|TRBD2
TGTGCCAGCAGCTTCTCTAGCGGGTTGGTAGAGACCCAGTACTTC
CASSFSSGLVETQYF
>TRBJ1-2|.|TRBV27|.
TGTGCCAGTACCTTTAGTGGCAGCTCTAACTATGGCTACACCTTC
CASTFSGSSNYGYTF
>TRBJ1-6|once|TRBV3-1/TRBV3-2|.
TGTGCCAGCAGCCAAGCCGGCGGTTCCGACATATATAATTCACCCCTCCACTTT
CASSQAGGSDIYNSPLHF
>TRBJ1-3|.|TRBV6-5|TRBD1
TGTGCCAGCAGGAGACTTTCAGGGGGGGGAAACACCATATATTTT
CASRRLSGGGNTIYF
>TRBJ1-1|.|TRBV7-9|.
TGTGCCAGCAGCTTAGTTAGTGGGGGACGGACTGAAGCTTTCTTT
CASSLVSGGRTEAFF
>TRBJ2-5|.|TRBV9|TRBD2
TGTGCCAGCAGCGTCGGGCTAGCGGGTGGAGAGACCCAGTACTTC
CASSVGLAGGETQYF
>TRBJ1-1|.|TRBV6-5|TRBD1
TGTGCCAGCGGGGGGACAGGGATTGAAGCTTTCTTT
CASGGTGIEAFF
>TRBJ1-1|.|TRBV19|.
TGTGCCAGTAGTCCGGGGAACACTGAAGCTTTCTTT
CASSPGNTEAFF
>TRBJ1-5|.|TRBV6-5|.
TGTGCCAGCAGTTACAAGGATAGGCAGCCCCAGCATTTT
CASSYKDRQPQHF
>TRBJ1-5|.|TRBV27|.
TGTGCCAGCAGCCGTGAGGGTATACGCAATCAGCCCCAGCATTTT
CASSREGIRNQPQHF
>TRBJ2-7|once|TRBV4-1|TRBD1
TGCGCCAGCAGCCAAGATAGGGGACAGGGGTCCTACGAGCAGTACTTC
CASSQDRGQGSYEQYF
>TRBJ2-1|.|TRBV6-1|TRBD2
TGTGCCAGCAGTGAATTCACATTGGGAGGGAGGGATGAGCAGTTCTTC
CASSEFTLGGRDEQFF
>TRBJ2-6|.|TRBV29-1|.
TGCAGCGTTGAGACGGTCTCTGGGGCCAACGTCCTGACTTTC
CSVETVSGANVLTF
>TRBJ1-6|once|TRBV7-8|.
TGTGCCAGCAGCCCCTTCAGGGACAATTCACCCCTCCACTTT
CASSPFRDNSPLHF
>TRBJ2-1|.|TRBV12-5|.
TGTGCTAGTGGTTTGGTACTAGGAGAGGACAATGAGCAGTTCTTC
CASGLVLGEDNEQFF
>TRBJ1-1|.|TRBV14|.
TGTGCCAGCAGCTACGGTGGTACCACTGAAGCTTTCTTT
CASSYGGTTEAFF
>TRBJ2-1|once|TRBV6-5|.
TGTGCCAGCAGTTACGGTCAGGGGGGGGTTGAGGAGCAGTTCTTC
CASSYGQGGVEEQFF
>TRBJ1-1|.|TRBV19|.
TGTGCCAGTAGTATAATCGTGAGAACTGAAGCTTTCTTT
CASSIIVRTEAFF
>TRBJ1-6|.|TRBV20-1|.
TGCAGTGCTAGTCGACAAGGAAATTCACCCCTCCACTTT
CSASRQGNSPLHF
>TRBJ2-3|.|TRBV21-1|.
TGTGCCAGCAGCAAAGTCAAAGGGACTAGCGGGACCTCTAGCACAGATACGCAGTATTTT
CASSKVKGTSGTSSTDTQYF
>TRBJ2-1|.|TRBV28|TRBD2
TGTGCCAGCAGAGGGCGGGGGGGACCCCGCGATGAGCAGTTCTTC
CASRGRGGPRDEQFF
>TRBJ1-5|.|TRBV15|.
TGTGCCACCAGCAGAGATCGGGGTTTCGGCCAGCCCCAGCATTTT
CATSRDRGFGQPQHF
>TRBJ2-1|.|TRBV9|.
TGTGCCAGCAGCGATGCGGGCTCCTACAATGAGCAGTTCTTC
CASSDAGSYNEQFF
>TRBJ2-1|.|TRBV4-1|.
TGCGCCAGCAGACCCGGGCGAGGGAACAATGAGCAGTTCTTC
CASRPGRGNNEQFF
>TRBJ1-2|.|TRBV2|TRBD1
TGTGCCAGCAATCCGGGACAGAGCTATTATGGCTACACCTTC
CASNPGQSYYGYTF
>TRBJ1-6|.|TRBV11-2|.
TGTGCCAGCAGCCCACACGCGGATGTGAACTCACCCCTCCACTTT
CASSPHADVNSPLHF
>TRBJ2-1|.|TRBV6-1|.
TGTGCCAGCAGTGAATGGGGGATCCCCCTCAATGAGCAGTTCTTC
CASSEWGIPLNEQFF
>TRBJ1-6|.|TRBV9|TRBD1
TGTGCCATTCACCGGGACAGGGGGGTCTCTTCACCCCTCCACTTT
CAIHRDRGVSSPLHF
>TRBJ2-3|.|TRBV27|TRBD2
TGTGCCAGCAGTCCGAGGACTAGCGGGGGCACAGATACGCAGTATTTT
CASSPRTSGGTDTQYF
>TRBJ1-1|.|TRBV7-2|.
TGTGCCAGCAGCTTAGCGCCCAGGGGCATTGAAGCTTTCTTT
CASSLAPRGIEAFF
>TRBJ1-5|.|TRBV12-5|.
TGTGCTAGTGGTTTGGTAGGGAGAACGGGCCAGCCCCAGCATTTT
CASGLVGRTGQPQHF
>TRBJ1-1|.|TRBV6-5|.
TGTGCCAGCAGTTACGGAGCATCAGGGGCAGGCACTGAAGCTTTCTTT
CASSYGASGAGTEAFF
>TRBJ1-2|.|TRBV24-1|TRBD1
TGTGCCACCAGTGATTCCGGGACAGGGGACTATGGCTACACCTTC
CATSDSGTGDYGYTF
>TRBJ2-7|.|TRBV14|TRBD1
TGTGCCAGCAGCCCACAGGGGGTCATGTCCTACGAGCAGTACTTC
CASSPQGVMSYEQYF
>TRBJ2-7|.|TRBV14|TRBD1
TGTGCCAGCAGCCAGGCCGGGACAGGGGTCTACGAGCAGTACTTC
CASSQAGTGVYEQYF